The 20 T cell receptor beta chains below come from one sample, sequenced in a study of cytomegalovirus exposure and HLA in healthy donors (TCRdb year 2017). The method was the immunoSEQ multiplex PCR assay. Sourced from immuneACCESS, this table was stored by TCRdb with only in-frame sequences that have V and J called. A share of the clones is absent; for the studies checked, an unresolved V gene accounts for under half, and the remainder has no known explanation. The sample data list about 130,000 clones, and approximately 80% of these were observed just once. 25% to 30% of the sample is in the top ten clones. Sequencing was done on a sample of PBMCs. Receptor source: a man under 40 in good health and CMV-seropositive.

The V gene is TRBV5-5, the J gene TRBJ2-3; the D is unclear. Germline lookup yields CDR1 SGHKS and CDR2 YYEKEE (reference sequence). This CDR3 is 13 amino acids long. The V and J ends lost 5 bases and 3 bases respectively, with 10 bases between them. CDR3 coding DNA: TGTGCCAGCAGTAGTATTACTACAGATACGCAGTATTTT. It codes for CASSSITTDTQYF.

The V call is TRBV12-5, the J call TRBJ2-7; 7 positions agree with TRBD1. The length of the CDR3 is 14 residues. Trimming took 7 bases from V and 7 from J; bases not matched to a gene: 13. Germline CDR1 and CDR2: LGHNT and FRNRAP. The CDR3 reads CASETGAGGFEQYF. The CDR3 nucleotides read TGTGCTAGTGAGACTGGGGCAGGGGGATTTGAGCAGTACTTC.

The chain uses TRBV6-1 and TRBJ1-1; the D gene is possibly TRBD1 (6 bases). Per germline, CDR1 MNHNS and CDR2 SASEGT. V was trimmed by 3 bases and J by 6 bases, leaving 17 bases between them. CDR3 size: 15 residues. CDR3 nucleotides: TGTGCCAGCAGTGATCCCCCCCAGGGGATCCCTGAAGCTTTCTTT. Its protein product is CASSDPPQGIPEAFF.

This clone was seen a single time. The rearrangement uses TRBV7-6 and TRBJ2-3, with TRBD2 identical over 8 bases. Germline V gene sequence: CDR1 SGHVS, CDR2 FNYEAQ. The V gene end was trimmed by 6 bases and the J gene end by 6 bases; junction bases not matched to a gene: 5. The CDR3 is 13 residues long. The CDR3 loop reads CASRLGGADTQYF. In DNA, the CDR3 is TGTGCCAGCAGACTCGGGGGGGCCGATACGCAGTATTTT. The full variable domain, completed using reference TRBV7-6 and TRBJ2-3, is GAGVSQSPRYKVTKRGQDVALRCDPISGHVSLYWYRQALGQGPEFLTYFNYEAQQDKSGLPNDRFSAERPEGSISTLTIQRTEQRDSAMYRCASRLGGADTQYFGPGTRLTVL.

This CDR3 reads CASSTTGTGDNQPQHF. CDR3 in DNA: TGTGCCAGCAGTACAACCGGGACAGGGGACAATCAGCCCCAGCATTTT. This chain connects TRBV25-1 to TRBJ1-5, with 10 positions matching TRBD1. Germline trimming cut 5 bases from V and 3 bases from J; bases unmatched to any gene: 7. CDR1 and CDR2 (germline): MGHDK, SYGVNS. CDR3 size: 16 residues.

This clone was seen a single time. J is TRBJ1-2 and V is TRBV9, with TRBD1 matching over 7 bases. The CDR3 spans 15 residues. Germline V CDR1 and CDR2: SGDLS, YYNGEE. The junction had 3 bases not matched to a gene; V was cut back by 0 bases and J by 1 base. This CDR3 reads CASSVDPGGNYGYTF. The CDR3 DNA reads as TGTGCCAGCAGCGTAGACCCAGGGGGTAACTATGGCTACACCTTC.

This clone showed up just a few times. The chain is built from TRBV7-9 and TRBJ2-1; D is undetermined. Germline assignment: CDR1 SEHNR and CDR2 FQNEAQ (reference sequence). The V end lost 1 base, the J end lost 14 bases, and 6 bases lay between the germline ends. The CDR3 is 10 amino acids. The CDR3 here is CASSLVVEFF. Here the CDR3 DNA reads TGTGCCAGCAGCTTAGTAGTAGAGTTCTTC.

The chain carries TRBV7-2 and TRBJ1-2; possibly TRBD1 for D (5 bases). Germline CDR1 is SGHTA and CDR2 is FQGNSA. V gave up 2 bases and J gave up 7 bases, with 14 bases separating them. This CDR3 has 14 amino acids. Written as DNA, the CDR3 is TGTGCCAGCAGCTTACAGGGCGGGGTTGGTGGCTACACCTTC. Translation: CASSLQGGVGGYTF.

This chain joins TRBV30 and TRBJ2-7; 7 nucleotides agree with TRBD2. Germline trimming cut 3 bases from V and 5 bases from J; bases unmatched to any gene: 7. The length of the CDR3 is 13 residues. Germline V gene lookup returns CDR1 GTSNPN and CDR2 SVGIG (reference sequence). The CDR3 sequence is CAWRYGRAHEQYF. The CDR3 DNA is TGTGCCTGGAGGTATGGGAGGGCCCACGAGCAGTACTTC. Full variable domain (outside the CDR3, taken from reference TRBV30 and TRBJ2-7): SQTIHQWPATLVQPVGSPLSLECTVEGTSNPNLYWYRQAAGRGLQLLFYSVGIGQISSEVPQNLSASRPQDRQFILSSKKLLLSDSGFYLCAWRYGRAHEQYFGPGTRLTVT.

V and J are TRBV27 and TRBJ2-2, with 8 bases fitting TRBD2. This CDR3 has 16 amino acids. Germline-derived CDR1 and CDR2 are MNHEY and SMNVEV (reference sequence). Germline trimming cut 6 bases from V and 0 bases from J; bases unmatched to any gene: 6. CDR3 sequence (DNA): TGTGCCAGCAGGGGATTAGCGGGGACGAACACCGGGGAGCTGTTTTTT. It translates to CASRGLAGTNTGELFF.

CDR3 sequence: CASSFIQATSGNTIYF. As DNA, the CDR3 is TGTGCCAGCAGCTTTATCCAGGCGACGTCTGGAAACACCATATATTTT. The rearrangement uses TRBV7-8 and TRBJ1-3; D unclear. Germline V gives CDR1 SGHVS, CDR2 FQNEAQ. The V and J ends lost 3 bases and 1 base respectively, with 13 bases between them. The CDR3 spans 16 residues.

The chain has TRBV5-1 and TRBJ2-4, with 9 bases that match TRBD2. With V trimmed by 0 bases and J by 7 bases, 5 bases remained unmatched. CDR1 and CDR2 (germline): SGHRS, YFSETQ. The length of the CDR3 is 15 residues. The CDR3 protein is CASSLDSSGDNIQYF. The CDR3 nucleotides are TGCGCCAGCAGCTTGGATTCTAGCGGGGACAACATTCAGTACTTC.

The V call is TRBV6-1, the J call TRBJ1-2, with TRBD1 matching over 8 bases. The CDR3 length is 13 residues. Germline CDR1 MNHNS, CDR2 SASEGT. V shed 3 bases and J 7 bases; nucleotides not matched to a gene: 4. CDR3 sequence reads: CASSEETGVGYTF. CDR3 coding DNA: TGTGCCAGCAGTGAGGAGACAGGGGTTGGCTACACCTTC.

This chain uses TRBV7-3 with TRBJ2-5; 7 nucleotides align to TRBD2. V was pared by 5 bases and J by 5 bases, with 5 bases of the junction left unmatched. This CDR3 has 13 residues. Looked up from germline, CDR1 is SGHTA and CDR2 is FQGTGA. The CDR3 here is CASSLTSSETQYF. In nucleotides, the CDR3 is TGTGCCAGCAGCCTGACTAGCTCGGAGACCCAGTACTTC.

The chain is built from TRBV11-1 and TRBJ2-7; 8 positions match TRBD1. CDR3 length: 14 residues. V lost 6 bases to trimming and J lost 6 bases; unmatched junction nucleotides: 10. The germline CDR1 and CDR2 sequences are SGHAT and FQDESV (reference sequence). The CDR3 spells CASSPSTGVSEQYF. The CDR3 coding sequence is TGTGCCAGCAGTCCTTCGACAGGGGTTTCCGAGCAGTACTTC.

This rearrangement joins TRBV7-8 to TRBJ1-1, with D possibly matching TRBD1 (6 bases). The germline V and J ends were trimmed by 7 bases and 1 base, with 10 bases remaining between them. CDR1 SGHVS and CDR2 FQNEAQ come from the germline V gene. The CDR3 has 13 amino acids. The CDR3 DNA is TGTGCCAGCACCACCAGGGGGAACACTGAAGCTTTCTTT. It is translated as CASTTRGNTEAFF.

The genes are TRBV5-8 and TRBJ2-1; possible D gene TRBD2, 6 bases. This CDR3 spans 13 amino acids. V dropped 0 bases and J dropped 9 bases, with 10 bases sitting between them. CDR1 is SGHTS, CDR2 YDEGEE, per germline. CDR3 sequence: CASSLVQGGEQFF. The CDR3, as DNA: TGTGCCAGCAGCTTGGTGCAGGGAGGTGAGCAGTTCTTC.

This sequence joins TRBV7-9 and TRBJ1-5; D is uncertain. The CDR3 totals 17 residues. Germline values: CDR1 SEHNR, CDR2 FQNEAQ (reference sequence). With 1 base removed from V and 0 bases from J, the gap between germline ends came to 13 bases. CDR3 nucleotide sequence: TGTGCCAGCAGCTTAGGTCACGTGAGAGATAGCAATCAGCCCCAGCATTTT. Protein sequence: CASSLGHVRDSNQPQHF.

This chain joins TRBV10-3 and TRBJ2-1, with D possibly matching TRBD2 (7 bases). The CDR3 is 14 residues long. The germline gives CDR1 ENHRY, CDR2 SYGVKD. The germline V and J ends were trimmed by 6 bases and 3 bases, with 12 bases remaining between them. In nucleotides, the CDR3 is TGTGCCATCAGCGGGGGGCTCGGCTACAATGAGCAGTTCTTC. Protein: CAISGGLGYNEQFF.

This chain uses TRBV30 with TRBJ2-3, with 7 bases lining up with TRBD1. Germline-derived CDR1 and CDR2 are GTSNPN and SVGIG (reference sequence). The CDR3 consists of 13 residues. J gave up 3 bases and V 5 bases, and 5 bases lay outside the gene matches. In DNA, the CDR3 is TGTGCCTGGGGACAGGCCCCAACAGATACGCAGTATTTT. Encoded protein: CAWGQAPTDTQYF.